This TCR beta chain derives from a study of shared clonotypes between healthy human individuals (dated by TCRdb to about 2020). Regarding the study in general: A couple of women and three men aged 18 to 49 years were included in the cohort. Per donor, three plates each were used for CD4 naive and CD4 memory, two for CD8 naive, and one for CD8 memory. The study deeply sequenced blood TCR repertoires of about 5 healthy adults to estimate repertoire size and the extent of clonotype sharing between individuals. Libraries were prepared and TCR repertoires were sequenced by different laboratories using diverse techniques, in order to increase sequencing depth and limit assay-specific biases. Leukapheresis yielded between about 0.94 and 9 billion PBMCs per donor.

Here is what the overall study found, with its caveats: Naive subsets generally had larger estimated clonotype richness than memory subsets did. Sampling was limited to blood, and TCR repertoires in tissue likely differ from TCR repertoires in blood. About 5% of naive CD4, 3.5% of naive CD8, roughly 2.5% of memory CD4, and 0.35% to 0.5% of memory CD8 clonotypes were shared across several donors. Pairwise subsampling indicated that sequencing depth was expected to affect the degree of clonotype sharing among donors. Rarefaction of sorted-subset datasets indicated incomplete sequencing despite the large sequencing depth. Higher generation probabilities were observed for clonotypes shared by all four sorted-subset donors than for non-shared clonotypes. Because the study included a small number of donors, the genetic and exposure-history diversity represented was limited.

A remark on this clone: Its antigen has not been determined. No qualities accompany the bases; no much larger clone lies one base away.

Donors were healthy HIV-negative adults with no recently reported acute infections or vaccinations. All donors were Caucasian adults living in Nashville, Tennessee, USA. CD4+ T cells were enriched through magnetic negative selection, after which naive cells were positively selected on CD45RA and the remaining negative fraction served as the memory subset. Blood was collected by leukapheresis, and PBMCs were isolated by Ficoll-Histopaque density gradient centrifugation and then cryopreserved in liquid nitrogen vapor phase. Analytical flow cytometry was used to check the purity and quantity of every magnetically sorted T cell population. Genomic DNA was isolated from each sorted fraction and quantified by UV absorbance on a Nanodrop 2000c. Deletion took 7 bases off V and 4 bases off J, with a span of 17 bases between the germline ends. From the germline V gene (reference sequence), CDR1 is MNHNY and CDR2 is SVGAGI. The CDR3 measures 15 amino acids from cysteine to phenylalanine. CDR3 DNA is the only sequence kept; it has 45 bases, read in frame from the first base.

Using the deep immunoSEQ assay, TCR CDR3 regions were amplified from genomic DNA by multiplex PCR. Extracted genomic DNA from each cell subset was distributed evenly across all wells of several immunoSEQ 96-well plates, and each plate was treated as a replicate. Each replicate PCR for sorted subsets received around 210 ng genomic DNA, equal to about 30,000 T cell genomes. Purified libraries were measured with a Qubit 3.0 fluorometer, size-checked on a Bioanalyzer 2100, and measured again with the KAPA Library Quantification kit. Every immunoSEQ 96-well plate was sequenced on a separate single-read 150-cycle Illumina NextSeq 550 flow cell. Per the authors' processing: Because only junctional sequences without quality scores were contained in the immunoSEQ output, filtering matching that applied to full-length reads could not be performed. To assign V/J genes and CDR3, sequences were annotated using PyIR, a Python wrapper for IgBLAST v1.9, with IMGT germline references. Reads were filtered out if the reads had weak V/J assignments (E-value above 1e-6), no CDR3, stop codons, out-of-frame junctions, or ambiguous translated residues. V3J clonotypes were defined as sequences sharing an identical inferred V gene, J gene, and CDR3 amino acid sequence. Percentage overlap between repertoires was calculated by dividing the number of shared unique clonotypes by the size of the smaller repertoire. Repertoire richness was assessed with RTK rarefaction, the Chao1 estimator, and Recon v2.1 estimates of unobserved clonotypes. Generation probabilities for all TCRbeta clonotypes obtained by the gDNA method from several donors were computed using OLGA. The immuneACCESS repertoire file appears here via TCRdb, limited to in-frame rearrangements. These files lack a portion of the clones; in checked studies, under half of the deficit traces to unresolved V genes, and the cause of the others is not known. The D gene and trimming were derived from the DNA, and the V and J assignments and clone size from that table. A total of some 2,400,000 clones appear in this sample, around 95% of them only once. In total, the top ten clones hold 0.1% to 0.15% of the sample.

The sample consisted of naive CD4+ T cells sorted from blood. Reading the label with the study, this specimen's cell subset or site is: CD45RA+ positively selected. The sequence derives from a man in his late teens or twenties in good health. This chain joins TRBV6-6 to TRBJ1-5, with the D gene not clear enough to name. The CDR3 protein is CASTHRTGGNQPQHF. The DNA sequence is as follows: TGTGCCAGCACTCATAGGACGGGTGGAAATCAGCCCCAGCATTTT.